Each of the 8 T cell receptor beta chains below was sequenced from the same sample in a study of OX40 agonist ivuxolimab in advanced cancers. Assay used: immunoSEQ multiplex PCR; TCRdb lists only in-frame clones, some missing. The table lists roughly 20,000 clones, 75% to 85% of them singletons. The material sequenced was CD4+ or CD8+ T cells sorted from blood, taken in a trial of the OX40 agonist ivuxolimab. Receptor source: an adult with an advanced solid tumor such as melanoma, head and neck, liver or kidney cancer.

This clone was counted a few times. This chain joins TRBV11-3 and TRBJ2-2, with a weak D call TRBD2 (6 bases). The germline V and J ends were trimmed by 3 bases and 4 bases, with 18 bases remaining between them. The germline gives CDR1 SGHNT, CDR2 YENEEA. The CDR3 is 17 residues long. As DNA, the CDR3 is TGTGCCAGCAGCTTTATGGCGGGGACCCCTGGCACCGGGGAGCTGTTTTTT. Translated: CASSFMAGTPGTGELFF.

This clone was seen only once. The rearrangement joins TRBV5-4 to TRBJ2-3; D might be TRBD2 (6 bases). Per the germline V gene, CDR1 is SGHNT and CDR2 is YYREEE (reference sequence). The V end lost 5 bases, the J end lost 7 bases, and 11 bases lay between the germline ends. The CDR3 is 12 amino acids. The CDR3 here is CASSPGGNTQYF. Here the CDR3 DNA reads TGTGCCAGCAGTCCCGGCGGGAATACGCAGTATTTT.

In this sample, this clone turned up once. This specimen includes other DNA sequences encoding the same CDR3. The chain recombines TRBV5-1 with TRBJ1-5; 10 positions agree with TRBD1. The CDR3 extends over 15 amino acids. Germline CDR1 reads SGHRS; CDR2 reads YFSETQ. The trim removed 0 bases at V and 4 bases at J, leaving 1 base unmatched. CDR3 sequence (DNA): TGCGCCAGCAGCTTGGAGGGACAGGGGAATCAGCCCCAGCATTTT. This sequence encodes CASSLEGQGNQPQHF.

The chain links TRBV18 to TRBJ2-7, with D possibly TRBD1 on 7 matching bases. V gave up 3 bases and J gave up 6 bases, with 12 bases separating them. Germline V gives CDR1 KGHSH, CDR2 LQKENI. The CDR3 has 13 amino acids. In nucleotides, the CDR3 is TGTGCCAGCTCACCCACAGGGGAGGTCGAGCAGTACTTC. This gives the protein CASSPTGEVEQYF.

The V and J genes are TRBV29-1 and TRBJ2-7; a possible D gene is TRBD1 (6 bases). V dropped 5 bases and J dropped 1 base, with 12 bases sitting between them. The CDR3 has 13 residues. The V gene's germline CDR1 is SQVTM and CDR2 ANQGSEA. CDR3 bases: TGCAGCGTTTCGGACAGTTTATCCTACGAGCAGTACTTC. It yields the protein CSVSDSLSYEQYF.

This chain links TRBV5-5 with TRBJ1-1, with D perhaps matching TRBD1 (5 bases). This CDR3 spans 14 amino acids. V lost 1 base and J 4 bases, leaving 11 bases between the germline ends. Germline lookup yields CDR1 SGHKS and CDR2 YYEKEE (reference sequence). The DNA of the CDR3 is TGTGCCAGCAGCTTGTGGGGGGTCGGCACTGAAGCTTTCTTT. This codes for CASSLWGVGTEAFF.

J is TRBJ1-1 and V is TRBV7-9, with no clear D. Germline values: CDR1 SEHNR, CDR2 FQNEAQ (reference sequence). V was cut by 3 bases and J by 5 bases, with 7 bases left in between. The CDR3 contains 12 residues. CDR3 in DNA: TGTGCCAGCAGCTTTGGGGAAACTGAAGCTTTCTTT. Protein sequence: CASSFGETEAFF.

This clone has a handful of counts. The chain combines TRBV5-5 with TRBJ2-7; weak D call: TRBD2 (6 bases). Germline values: CDR1 SGHKS, CDR2 YYEKEE (reference sequence). The CDR3 sequence is 15 residues long. V was pared by 0 bases and J by 7 bases, with 17 bases between. Here the CDR3 reads CASSLVVVAGIEQYF. The CDR3 DNA reads as TGTGCCAGCAGCTTGGTGGTAGTGGCGGGGATTGAGCAGTACTTC.